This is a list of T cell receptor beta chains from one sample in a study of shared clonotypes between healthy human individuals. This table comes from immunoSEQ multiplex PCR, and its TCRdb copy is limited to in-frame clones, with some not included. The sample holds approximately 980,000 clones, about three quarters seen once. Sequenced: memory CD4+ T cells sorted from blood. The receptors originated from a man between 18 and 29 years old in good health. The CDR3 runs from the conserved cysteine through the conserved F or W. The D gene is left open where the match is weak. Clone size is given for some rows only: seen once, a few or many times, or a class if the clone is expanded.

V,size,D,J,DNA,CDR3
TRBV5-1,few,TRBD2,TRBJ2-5,TGCGCCAGCAGCTTAGACGGACTAGCACAAGAGACCCAGTACTTC,CASSLDGLAQETQYF
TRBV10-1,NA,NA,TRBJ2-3,TGCGCCAGCAGTGACGGGGGTGAAGGGTCAGATACGCAGTATTTT,CASSDGGEGSDTQYF
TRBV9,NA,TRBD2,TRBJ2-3,TGTGCCAGCAGCGTAGAGGTAGCGGGGGGCTTCACAGATACGCAGTATTTT,CASSVEVAGGFTDTQYF
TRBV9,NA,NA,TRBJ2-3,TGTGCCAGCAGTGCCGTGACCCCTAGCACAGATACGCAGTATTTT,CASSAVTPSTDTQYF
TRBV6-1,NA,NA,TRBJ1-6,TGTGCCAGCGGGAGAACGAATTCACCCCTCCACTTT,CASGRTNSPLHF
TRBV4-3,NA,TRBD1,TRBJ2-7,TGCGCCAGCAGCCAATGGGGTCAGGGGGCGGTCGAGCAGTACTTC,CASSQWGQGAVEQYF
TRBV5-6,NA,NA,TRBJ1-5,TGTGCCAGCAGCTTGGCCAAGGGGCCCCAGCATTTT,CASSLAKGPQHF
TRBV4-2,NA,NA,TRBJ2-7,TGTGCCAGCAGCCAAGGGGCCTACGAGCAGTACTTC,CASSQGAYEQYF
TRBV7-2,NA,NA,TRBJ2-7,TGTGCCAGCAGCTTATTCGGGCCCAGCTCCTACGAGCAGTACTTC,CASSLFGPSSYEQYF
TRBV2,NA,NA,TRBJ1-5,TGTGCCAGCACCCCCGGCTGGGTGACGGGGGGCAATCAGCCCCAGCATTTT,CASTPGWVTGGNQPQHF
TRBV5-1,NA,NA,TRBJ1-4,TGCGCCAGCAGCAGTGCGGGGGATAATGAAAAACTGTTTTTT,CASSSAGDNEKLFF
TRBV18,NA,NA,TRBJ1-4,TGTGCCAGCTCAGCCGGCTCCACGGATGAAAAACTGTTTTTT,CASSAGSTDEKLFF
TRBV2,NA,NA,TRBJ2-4,TGTGCCAGCAGTGTATCAAACATTCAGTACTTC,CASSVSNIQYF
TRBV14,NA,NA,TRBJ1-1,TGTGCCAGCAGCCTTTTATCCCTTAACACTGAAGCTTTCTTT,CASSLLSLNTEAFF
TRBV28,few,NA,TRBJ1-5,TGTGCCAGCAGTTTCTCAGGAAATAGCAATCAGCCCCAGCATTTT,CASSFSGNSNQPQHF
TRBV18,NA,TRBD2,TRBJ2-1,TGTGCCAGCTCACCACGTCCGGGTCTAGCGGGAGGGCCGATCAATGAGCAGTTCTTC,CASSPRPGLAGGPINEQFF
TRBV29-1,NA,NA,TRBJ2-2,TGCAGCGTAGGGAGCTTTCCCGGGGAGCTGTTTTTT,CSVGSFPGELFF
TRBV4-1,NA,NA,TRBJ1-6,TGCGCCAGCAGCCAACCCGGACAGCTGAATTCACCCCTCCACTTT,CASSQPGQLNSPLHF
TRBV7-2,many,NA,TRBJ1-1,TGTGCCAGCAGCTTCGTTAGGAACACTGAAGCTTTCTTT,CASSFVRNTEAFF
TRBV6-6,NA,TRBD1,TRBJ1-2,TGTGCCAGCAGTTACCTGGGACAGAACTATGGCTACACCTTC,CASSYLGQNYGYTF
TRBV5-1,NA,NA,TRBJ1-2,TGCGCCAGCAGCTTCGGATCCGAGGTCGGTAACTATGGCTACACCTTC,CASSFGSEVGNYGYTF
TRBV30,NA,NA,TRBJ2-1,TGTGCCTGGAGTGCGAACCACAATGAGCAGTTCTTC,CAWSANHNEQFF
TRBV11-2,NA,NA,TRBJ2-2,TGTGCCAGCATGAGGCCCCAGAACACCGGGGAGCTGTTTTTT,CASMRPQNTGELFF
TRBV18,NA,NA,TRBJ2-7,TGTGCCAGCTCACCTCCGACAGGCGGGCACGAGCAGTACTTC,CASSPPTGGHEQYF
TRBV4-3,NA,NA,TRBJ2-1,TGCGCCAGCAGCCAAGATCTGACGGGAGAGCAGTTCTTC,CASSQDLTGEQFF
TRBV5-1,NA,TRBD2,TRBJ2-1,TGCGCCAGCAGGGTGGGAGGGGAGACGATTGGTGAGCAGTTCTTC,CASRVGGETIGEQFF
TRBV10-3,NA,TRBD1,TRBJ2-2,TGTGCCATCAGTGAGTCTTACGGGACAGGGCCGAGCACCGGGGAGCTGTTTTTT,CAISESYGTGPSTGELFF
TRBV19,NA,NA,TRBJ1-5,TGTGCCAGTAGTATCCGTTCGGGGGCTAGCAATCAGCCCCAGCATTTT,CASSIRSGASNQPQHF
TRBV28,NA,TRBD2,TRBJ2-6,TGTGCCAGCAGTTTCAGCGGGGGAAGCTCTGGGGCCAACGTCCTGACTTTC,CASSFSGGSSGANVLTF
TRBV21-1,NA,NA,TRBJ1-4,TGTGCCAGCAGCTACCGGGACAGGGATAATGAAAAACTGTTTTTT,CASSYRDRDNEKLFF
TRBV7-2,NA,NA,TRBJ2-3,TGTGCCAGCAGCGTCGCGCGGTTTTCAGATACGCAGTATTTT,CASSVARFSDTQYF
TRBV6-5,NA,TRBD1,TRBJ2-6,TGTGCCAGCAGTTCTCAGGGGGCTGAGGCCAACGTCCTGACTTTC,CASSSQGAEANVLTF